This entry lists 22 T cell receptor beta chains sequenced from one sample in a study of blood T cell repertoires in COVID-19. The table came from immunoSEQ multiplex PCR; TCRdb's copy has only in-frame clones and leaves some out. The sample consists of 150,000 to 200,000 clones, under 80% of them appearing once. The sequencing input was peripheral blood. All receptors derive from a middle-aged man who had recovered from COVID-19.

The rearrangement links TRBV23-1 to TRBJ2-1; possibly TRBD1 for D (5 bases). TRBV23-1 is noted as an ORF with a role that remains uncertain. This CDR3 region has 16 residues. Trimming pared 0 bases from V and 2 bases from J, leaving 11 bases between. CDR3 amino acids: CASSQSPTAAYNEQFF. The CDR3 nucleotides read TGCGCCAGCAGTCAATCTCCGACAGCCGCCTACAATGAGCAGTTCTTC.

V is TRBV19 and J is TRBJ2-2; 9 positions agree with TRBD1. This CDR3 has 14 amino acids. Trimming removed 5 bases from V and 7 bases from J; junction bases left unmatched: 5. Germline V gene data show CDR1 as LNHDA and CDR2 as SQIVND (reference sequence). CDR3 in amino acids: CASSHRGRIGELFF. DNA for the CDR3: TGTGCCAGTAGTCACAGGGGGCGGATCGGGGAGCTGTTTTTT.

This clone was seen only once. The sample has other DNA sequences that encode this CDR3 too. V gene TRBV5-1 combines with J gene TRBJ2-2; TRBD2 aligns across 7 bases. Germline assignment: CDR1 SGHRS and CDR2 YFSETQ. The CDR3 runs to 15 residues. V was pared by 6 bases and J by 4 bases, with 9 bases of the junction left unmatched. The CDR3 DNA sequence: TGCGCCAGCACTTATCGGGAGGACGGCACCGGGGAGCTGTTTTTT. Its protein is CASTYREDGTGELFF.

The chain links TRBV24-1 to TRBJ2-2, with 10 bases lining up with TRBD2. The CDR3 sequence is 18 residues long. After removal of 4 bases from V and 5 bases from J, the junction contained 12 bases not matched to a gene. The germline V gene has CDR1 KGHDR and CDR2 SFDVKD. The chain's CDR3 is CATSETRSSGSLTGELFF. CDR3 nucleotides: TGTGCCACCAGTGAAACCCGGTCTAGCGGGAGTTTGACCGGGGAGCTGTTTTTT.

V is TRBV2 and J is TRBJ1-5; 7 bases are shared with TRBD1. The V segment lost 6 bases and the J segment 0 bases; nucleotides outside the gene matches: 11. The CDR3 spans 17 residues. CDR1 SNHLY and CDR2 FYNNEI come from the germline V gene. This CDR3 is CASSPTRRGVSNQPQHF. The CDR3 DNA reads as TGTGCCAGCAGCCCGACCCGCAGGGGGGTTAGCAATCAGCCCCAGCATTTT.

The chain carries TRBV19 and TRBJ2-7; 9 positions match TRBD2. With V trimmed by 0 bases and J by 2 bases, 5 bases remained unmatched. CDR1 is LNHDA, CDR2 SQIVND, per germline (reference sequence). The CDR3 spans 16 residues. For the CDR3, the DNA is TGTGCCAGTAGTATAGAAGGGGCTAGCGGGACCTACGAGCAGTACTTC. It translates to CASSIEGASGTYEQYF.

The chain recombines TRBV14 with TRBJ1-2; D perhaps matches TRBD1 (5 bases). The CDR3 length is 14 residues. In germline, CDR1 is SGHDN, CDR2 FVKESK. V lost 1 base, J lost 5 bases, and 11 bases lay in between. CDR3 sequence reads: CASSQAAGSYGYTF. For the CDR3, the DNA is TGTGCCAGCAGCCAAGCGGCAGGGTCGTATGGCTACACCTTC.

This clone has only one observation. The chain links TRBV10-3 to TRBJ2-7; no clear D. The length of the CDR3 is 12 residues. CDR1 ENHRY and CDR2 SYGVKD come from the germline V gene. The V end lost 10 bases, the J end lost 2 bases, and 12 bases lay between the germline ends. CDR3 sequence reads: CATGARAYEQYF. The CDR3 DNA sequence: TGTGCCACCGGAGCCCGTGCCTACGAGCAGTACTTC.

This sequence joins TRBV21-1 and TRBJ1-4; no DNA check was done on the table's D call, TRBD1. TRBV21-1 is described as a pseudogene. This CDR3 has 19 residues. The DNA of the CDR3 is TGTGCCAGCAGCAAAGAACACCTTCCTCAGGGGGCGACTAATGAAAAACTGTTTTTT. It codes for CASSKEHLPQGATNEKLFF.

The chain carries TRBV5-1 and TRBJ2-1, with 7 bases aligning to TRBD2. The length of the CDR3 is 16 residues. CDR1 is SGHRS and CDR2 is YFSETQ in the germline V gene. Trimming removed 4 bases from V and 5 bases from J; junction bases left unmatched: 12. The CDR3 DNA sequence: TGCGCCAGCAGCCCGTGGGGGAGGGCCCTCGACAATGAGCAGTTCTTC. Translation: CASSPWGRALDNEQFF.

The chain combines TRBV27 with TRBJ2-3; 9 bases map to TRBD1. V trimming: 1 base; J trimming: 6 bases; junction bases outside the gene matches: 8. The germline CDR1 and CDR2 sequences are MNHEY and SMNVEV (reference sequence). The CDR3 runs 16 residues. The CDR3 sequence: CASSLYPGQGSDTQYF. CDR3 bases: TGTGCCAGCAGTTTATACCCGGGACAGGGTTCGGATACGCAGTATTTT.

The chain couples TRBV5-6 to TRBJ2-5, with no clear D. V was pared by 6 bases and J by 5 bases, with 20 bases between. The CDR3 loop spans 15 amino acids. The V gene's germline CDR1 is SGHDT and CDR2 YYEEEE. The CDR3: CASNHGLERIETQYF. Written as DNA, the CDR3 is TGTGCCAGCAACCACGGTCTGGAGAGGATTGAGACCCAGTACTTC.

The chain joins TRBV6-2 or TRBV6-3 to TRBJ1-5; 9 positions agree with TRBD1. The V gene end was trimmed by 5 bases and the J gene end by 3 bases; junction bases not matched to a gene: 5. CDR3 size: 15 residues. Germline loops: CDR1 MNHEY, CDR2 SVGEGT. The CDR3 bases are TGTGCCAGCAGTCCCGGGACAGGGAACAATCAGCCCCAGCATTTT. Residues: CASSPGTGNNQPQHF.

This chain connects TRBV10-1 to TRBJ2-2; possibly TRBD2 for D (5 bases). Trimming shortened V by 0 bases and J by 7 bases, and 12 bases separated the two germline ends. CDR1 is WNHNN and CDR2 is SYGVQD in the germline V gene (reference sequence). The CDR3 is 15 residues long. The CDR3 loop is CASSESNRGIGELFF. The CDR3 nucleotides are TGCGCCAGCAGTGAGTCGAATCGGGGAATCGGGGAGCTGTTTTTT.

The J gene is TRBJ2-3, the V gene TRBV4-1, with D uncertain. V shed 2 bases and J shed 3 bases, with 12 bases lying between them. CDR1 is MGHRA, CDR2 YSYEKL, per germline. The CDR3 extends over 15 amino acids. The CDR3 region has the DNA TGCGCCAGCAGCCAATCCTCTTCACGGACAGATACGCAGTATTTT. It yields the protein CASSQSSSRTDTQYF.

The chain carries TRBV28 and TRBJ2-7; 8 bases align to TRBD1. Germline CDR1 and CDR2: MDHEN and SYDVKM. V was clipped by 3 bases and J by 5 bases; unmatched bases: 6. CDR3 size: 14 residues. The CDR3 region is CASSLLQGVNEQYF. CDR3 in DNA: TGTGCCAGCAGTTTGCTACAGGGGGTCAACGAGCAGTACTTC.

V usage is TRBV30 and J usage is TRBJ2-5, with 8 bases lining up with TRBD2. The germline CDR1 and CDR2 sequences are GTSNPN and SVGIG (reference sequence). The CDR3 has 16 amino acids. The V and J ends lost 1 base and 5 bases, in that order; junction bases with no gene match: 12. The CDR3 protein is CAWSDGAAGVWETQYF. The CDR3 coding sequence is TGTGCCTGGAGTGATGGGGCAGCGGGAGTCTGGGAGACCCAGTACTTC.

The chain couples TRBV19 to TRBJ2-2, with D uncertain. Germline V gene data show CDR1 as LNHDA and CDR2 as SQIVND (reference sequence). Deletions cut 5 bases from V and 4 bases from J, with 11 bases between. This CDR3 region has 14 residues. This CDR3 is CASSQQKFTGELFF. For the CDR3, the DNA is TGTGCCAGTAGTCAACAGAAATTCACCGGGGAGCTGTTTTTT.

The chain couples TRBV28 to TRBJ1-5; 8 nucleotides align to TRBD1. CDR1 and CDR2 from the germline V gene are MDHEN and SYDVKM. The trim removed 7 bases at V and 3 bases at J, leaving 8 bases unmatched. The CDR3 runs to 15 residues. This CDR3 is CASTSPDRVNQPQHF. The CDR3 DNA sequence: TGTGCCAGCACCTCCCCGGACAGGGTCAATCAGCCCCAGCATTTT.

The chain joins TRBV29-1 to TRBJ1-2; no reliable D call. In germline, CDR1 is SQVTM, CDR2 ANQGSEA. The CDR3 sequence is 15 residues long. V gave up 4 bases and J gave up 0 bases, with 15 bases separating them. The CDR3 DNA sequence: TGCAGCGTTGGGGGTGGCGGGTCTGCTAACTATGGCTACACCTTC. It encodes CSVGGGGSANYGYTF.

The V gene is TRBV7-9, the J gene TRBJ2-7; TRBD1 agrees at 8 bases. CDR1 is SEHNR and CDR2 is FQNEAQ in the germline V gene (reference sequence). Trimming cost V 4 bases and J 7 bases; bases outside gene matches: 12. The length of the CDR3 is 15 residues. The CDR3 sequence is CASSSNPGGAGEQYF. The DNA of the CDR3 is TGTGCCAGCAGCTCGAACCCAGGGGGCGCGGGGGAGCAGTACTTC.

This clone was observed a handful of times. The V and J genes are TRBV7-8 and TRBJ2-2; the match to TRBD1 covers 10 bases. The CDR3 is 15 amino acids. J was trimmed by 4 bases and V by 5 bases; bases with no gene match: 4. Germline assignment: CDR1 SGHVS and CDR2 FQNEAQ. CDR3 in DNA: TGTGCCAGCAGCCCTCGGGACAGGGGCACCGGGGAGCTGTTTTTT. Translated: CASSPRDRGTGELFF.